The 19 T cell receptor beta chains given below trace back to one sample, sequenced in a study of identical twins. A single record per CDR3 protein comes from TCRdb applying MiXCR to the 5' RACE reads. The table has 570,000 or so distinct CDR3 sequences, roughly 9.9% seen once. The data were also submitted as part of a second study, on yellow fever vaccine responses in identical twins.

Material: PBMCs. These TCRs come from a woman aged 18-30 years in good health.

The chain employs TRBV7-9 and TRBJ2-3; the match to TRBD2 covers 9 bases. CDR3 size: 14 residues. Unmatched junction bases numbered 3, after V lost 4 bases and J lost 4 bases. Germline values: CDR1 SEHNR, CDR2 FQNEAQ (reference sequence). DNA for the CDR3: TGTGCCAGCAGCTCGGTAGCGGGAGCAGATACGCAGTATTTT. It codes for CASSSVAGADTQYF.

There are a few counts of this clonotype. In DNA form, the CDR3 reads TGCAGCGTTGAATGGGGACATATTGACTCCTACAATGAGCAGTTCTTC. The encoded protein is CSVEWGHIDSYNEQFF. V usage is TRBV29-1 and J usage is TRBJ2-1; perhaps TRBD1 as D (6 bases). Germline CDR1 and CDR2: SQVTM and ANQGSEA. The CDR3 loop spans 16 amino acids. Trimming pared 2 bases from V and 0 bases from J, leaving 14 bases between.

This clonotype was seen only a few times. The rearrangement joins TRBV5-1 to TRBJ1-3; 7 nucleotides align to TRBD1. From germline, CDR1 is SGHRS and CDR2 YFSETQ. The CDR3 totals 18 residues. V lost 1 base to trimming and J lost 0 bases; unmatched junction nucleotides: 10. The CDR3 loop is CASSLFGTADGSGNTIYF. CDR3 DNA sequence: TGCGCCAGCAGCTTGTTCGGGACAGCGGATGGCTCTGGAAACACCATATATTTT.

This clonotype was seen many times. The genes are TRBV20-1 and TRBJ2-1; 14 positions match TRBD2. Germline V lookup: CDR1 DFQATT, CDR2 SNEGSKA (reference sequence). The CDR3 extends over 18 amino acids. V shed 5 bases, J shed 2 bases, and the junction held 11 bases outside the gene matches. This CDR3 reads CSASSGTSGGLTYNEQFF. The DNA of the CDR3 is TGCAGTGCTTCGTCCGGGACTAGCGGGGGTCTGACCTACAATGAGCAGTTCTTC.

The chain uses TRBV27 and TRBJ2-7; D unclear. Germline V gives CDR1 MNHEY, CDR2 SMNVEV (reference sequence). Trimming took off 6 bases at V and 2 bases at J, with 17 bases between the two ends. CDR3 length: 15 residues. The CDR3 reads CASRRQQPNPYEQYF. CDR3 DNA sequence: TGTGCCAGCAGGCGGCAACAGCCCAATCCCTACGAGCAGTACTTC.

The chain joins TRBV19 to TRBJ1-1; D remains ambiguous. Between the trimmed V and J ends, which lost 4 bases and 1 base, there was a span of 7 bases. The germline V gene has CDR1 LNHDA and CDR2 SQIVND (reference sequence). The CDR3 is 13 amino acids. CDR3 nucleotides: TGTGCCAGTAGTACCGGAAAGAACACTGAAGCTTTCTTT. Its translation is CASSTGKNTEAFF. Full variable domain (rest looked up from reference TRBV19 and TRBJ1-1): DGGITQSPKYLFRKEGQNVTLSCEQNLNHDAMYWYRQDPGQGLRLIYYSQIVNDFQKGDIAEGYSVSREKKESFPLTVTSAQKNPTAFYLCASSTGKNTEAFFGQGTRLTVV.

This clonotype was counted many times. The chain is built from TRBV7-2 and TRBJ2-1; TRBD1 matches 7 bases. The CDR3 is made up of 19 amino acids. Unmatched junction bases numbered 13, after V lost 0 bases and J lost 2 bases. In germline, CDR1 is SGHTA, CDR2 FQGNSA. As DNA, the CDR3 is TGTGCCAGCAGCTTAGCGCTAAGGAGAGACAGGGTTACCTACAATGAGCAGTTCTTC. It specifies CASSLALRRDRVTYNEQFF.

V and J are TRBV20-1 and TRBJ2-3, with D hard to call. V was trimmed by 5 bases and J by 4 bases, leaving 10 bases between them. The CDR3 consists of 12 residues. Germline loops: CDR1 DFQATT, CDR2 SNEGSKA (reference sequence). The CDR3 sequence: CSAVGYPDTQYF. DNA of the CDR3: TGCAGTGCTGTAGGGTATCCAGATACGCAGTATTTT.

This clonotype was detected many times. V and J are TRBV7-8 and TRBJ2-5; a weak D match, TRBD2 (6 bases). The V gene's germline CDR1 is SGHVS and CDR2 FQNEAQ. The CDR3 has 16 amino acids. V was clipped by 0 bases and J by 3 bases, with 14 bases between them. Here the CDR3 DNA reads TGTGCCAGCAGCTTAGCGCGAGGACTACCAAAAGAGACCCAGTACTTC. It is translated as CASSLARGLPKETQYF.

This clonotype has more than one count but fewer than ten. DNA of the CDR3: TGTGCCAGCAGCCCTTGGACAGGGCGGGATGAGCAGTTCTTC. Translated: CASSPWTGRDEQFF. This chain joins TRBV9 and TRBJ2-1, with TRBD1 matching over 8 bases. V was pared by 4 bases and J by 8 bases, with 8 bases of the junction left unmatched. This CDR3 has 14 amino acids. Germline V lookup: CDR1 SGDLS, CDR2 YYNGEE. The whole variable domain, remainder taken from reference TRBV9 and TRBJ2-1, is DSGVTQTPKHLITATGQRVTLRCSPRSGDLSVYWYQQSLDQGLQFLIQYYNGEERAKGNILERFSAQQFPDLHSELNLSSLELGDSALYFCASSPWTGRDEQFFGPGTRLTVL.

The chain recombines TRBV2 with TRBJ2-3, with 10 bases aligning to TRBD2. CDR3 size: 17 residues. Germline CDR1 and CDR2: SNHLY and FYNNEI. V was pared by 7 bases and J by 3 bases, with 13 bases of the junction left unmatched. This CDR3 is CASILIAGGRKTDTQYF. As DNA, the CDR3 is TGTGCCAGCATTTTAATAGCGGGGGGCCGGAAGACAGATACGCAGTATTTT.

The chain recombines TRBV20-1 with TRBJ2-3; D might be TRBD2 (5 bases). This CDR3 is 13 amino acids long. Per germline, CDR1 DFQATT and CDR2 SNEGSKA (reference sequence). The V end was cut by 6 bases, the J end by 0 bases, with 10 bases between. The CDR3 here is CSAGLGSTDTQYF. The CDR3 coding sequence is TGCAGTGCCGGACTGGGAAGCACAGATACGCAGTATTTT.

This chain uses TRBV27 with TRBJ2-4, with D perhaps TRBD2 (6 bases). The germline V gene has CDR1 MNHEY and CDR2 SMNVEV (reference sequence). The CDR3 loop spans 16 amino acids. V was cut by 8 bases and J by 2 bases, with 19 bases left in between. The CDR3 loop reads CASRSPGVTSKNIQYF. The CDR3 DNA reads as TGTGCCAGCCGCTCGCCGGGGGTTACGTCCAAAAACATTCAGTACTTC.

The chain recombines TRBV9 with TRBJ1-4, with 10 bases fitting TRBD1. The ends lost 3 bases at V and 5 bases at J; junction bases unmatched: 10. Germline V gene data show CDR1 as SGDLS and CDR2 as YYNGEE. This CDR3 region has 17 residues. The CDR3 DNA reads as TGTGCCAGCAGCGGACAGGGGGCAACCCGCTTGAATGAAAAACTGTTTTTT. Translating it yields CASSGQGATRLNEKLFF.

This clonotype was seen at least ten times. DNA of the CDR3: TGTGCCACCAGTGAGAGGACTAGCTCCTGGTCGGATGAGCAGTTCTTC. Protein: CATSERTSSWSDEQFF. This chain links TRBV24-1 with TRBJ2-1; TRBD2 matches 8 bases. The CDR3 is 16 amino acids. CDR1 KGHDR and CDR2 SFDVKD come from the germline V gene. V gave up 4 bases and J gave up 8 bases; unmatched junction bases: 12.

This clonotype was seen at least ten times. The genes are TRBV4-3 and TRBJ2-1; 10 nucleotides align to TRBD2. Germline CDR1 LGHNA, CDR2 YSLEER. J was trimmed by 10 bases and V by 1 base; bases with no gene match: 10. This CDR3 contains 16 residues. The CDR3 spells CASSQAMSLAGEEQFF. The CDR3 DNA reads as TGCGCCAGCAGCCAAGCTATGAGCCTAGCGGGAGAGGAGCAGTTCTTC.

The table lists this clonotype with a few counts. The chain carries TRBV5-1 and TRBJ2-3; TRBD2 agrees at 8 bases. CDR3 length: 15 amino acids. Germline lookup yields CDR1 SGHRS and CDR2 YFSETQ. The ends lost 3 bases at V and 0 bases at J; junction bases unmatched: 3. CDR3 sequence: CASSYSGASTDTQYF. DNA of the CDR3: TGCGCCAGCAGCTATAGCGGGGCGAGCACAGATACGCAGTATTTT.

At least ten counts were recorded for this clonotype. V is TRBV20-1 and J is TRBJ2-1; the match to TRBD1 covers 10 bases. From germline, CDR1 is DFQATT and CDR2 SNEGSKA (reference sequence). V trimming: 6 bases; J trimming: 5 bases; junction bases outside the gene matches: 7. CDR3 length: 14 amino acids. CDR3 sequence: CSASGDRGDNEQFF. The CDR3 DNA follows: TGCAGTGCCTCAGGGGACAGGGGAGACAATGAGCAGTTCTTC.

This clonotype has at least ten counts. The rearrangement links TRBV5-6 to TRBJ2-1, with D perhaps TRBD2 (5 bases). With 1 base removed from V and 5 bases from J, the gap between germline ends came to 10 bases. Germline CDR1 and CDR2: SGHDT and YYEEEE. This CDR3 is built from 14 residues. The CDR3 bases are TGTGCCAGCAGCTTGCGGACGCGGGACAATGAGCAGTTCTTC. It translates to CASSLRTRDNEQFF.